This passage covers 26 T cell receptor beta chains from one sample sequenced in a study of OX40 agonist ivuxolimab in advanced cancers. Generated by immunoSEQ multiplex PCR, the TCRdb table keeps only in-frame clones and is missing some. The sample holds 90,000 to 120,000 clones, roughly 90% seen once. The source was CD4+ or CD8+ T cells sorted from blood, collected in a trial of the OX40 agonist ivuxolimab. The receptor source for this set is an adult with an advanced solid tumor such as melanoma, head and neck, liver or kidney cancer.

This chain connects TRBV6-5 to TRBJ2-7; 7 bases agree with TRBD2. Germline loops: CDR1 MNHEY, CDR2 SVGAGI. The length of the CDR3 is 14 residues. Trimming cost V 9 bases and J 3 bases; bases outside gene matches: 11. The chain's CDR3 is CASAAGVGIYEQYF. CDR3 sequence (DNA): TGTGCCAGTGCGGCGGGGGTCGGTATCTACGAGCAGTACTTC.

Here the CDR3 DNA reads TGTGCCACCCGGAGCGAGGGGTCGTTAGAGACCCAGTACTTC. The encoded protein is CATRSEGSLETQYF. This chain links TRBV19 with TRBJ2-5, with D perhaps TRBD1 or TRBD2 (5 bases each). CDR1 LNHDA and CDR2 SQIVND come from the germline V gene (reference sequence). The CDR3 is 14 residues long. Trimming took off 10 bases at V and 4 bases at J, with 19 bases between the two ends.

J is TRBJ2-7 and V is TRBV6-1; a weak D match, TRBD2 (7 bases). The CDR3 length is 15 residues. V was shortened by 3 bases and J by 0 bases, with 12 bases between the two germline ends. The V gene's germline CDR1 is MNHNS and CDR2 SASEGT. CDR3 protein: CASSEGGGGSYEQYF. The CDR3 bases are TGTGCCAGCAGTGAGGGGGGGGGCGGCTCCTACGAGCAGTACTTC.

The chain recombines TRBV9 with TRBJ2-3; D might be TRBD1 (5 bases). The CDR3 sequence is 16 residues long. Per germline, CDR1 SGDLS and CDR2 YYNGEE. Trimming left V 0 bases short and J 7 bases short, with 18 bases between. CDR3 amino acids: CASSVGTGIQGNTQYF. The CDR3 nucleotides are TGTGCCAGCAGCGTAGGGACCGGAATCCAGGGCAATACGCAGTATTTT.

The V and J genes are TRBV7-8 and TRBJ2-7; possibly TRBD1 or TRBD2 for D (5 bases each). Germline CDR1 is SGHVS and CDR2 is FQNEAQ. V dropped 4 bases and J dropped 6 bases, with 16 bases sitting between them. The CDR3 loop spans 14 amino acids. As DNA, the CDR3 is TGTGCCAGCAGCTCAGGCGGCTGGGGACGCGAGCAGTACTTC. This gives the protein CASSSGGWGREQYF.

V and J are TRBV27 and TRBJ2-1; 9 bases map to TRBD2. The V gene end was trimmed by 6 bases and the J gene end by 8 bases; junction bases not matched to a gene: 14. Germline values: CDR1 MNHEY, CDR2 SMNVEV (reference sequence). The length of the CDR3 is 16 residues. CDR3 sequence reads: CASSRIISGSHYEQFF. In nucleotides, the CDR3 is TGTGCCAGCAGCCGAATTATTAGCGGGAGCCACTATGAGCAGTTCTTC.

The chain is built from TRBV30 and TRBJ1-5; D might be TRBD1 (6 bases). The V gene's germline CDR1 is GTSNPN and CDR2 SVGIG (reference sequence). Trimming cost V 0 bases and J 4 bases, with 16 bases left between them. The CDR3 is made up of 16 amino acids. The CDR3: CAWSVGLGTPNQPQHF. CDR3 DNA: TGTGCCTGGAGTGTAGGGCTCGGGACACCTAATCAGCCCCAGCATTTT.

The CDR3 DNA is TGTGCCAGCAGCCCTTCGACAGGACATAATCAGCCCCAGCATTTT. Protein product: CASSPSTGHNQPQHF. The chain has TRBV9 and TRBJ1-5; D is possibly TRBD1 (6 bases). This CDR3 has 15 residues. Germline assignment: CDR1 SGDLS and CDR2 YYNGEE. V gave up 4 bases and J gave up 4 bases, with 15 bases separating them.

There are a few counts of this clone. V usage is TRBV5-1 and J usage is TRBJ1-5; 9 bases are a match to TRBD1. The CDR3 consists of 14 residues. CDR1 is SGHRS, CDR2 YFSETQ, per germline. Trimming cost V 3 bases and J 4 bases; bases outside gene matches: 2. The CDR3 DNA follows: TGCGCCAGCAGCTCCGGGACAGGGAATCAGCCCCAGCATTTT. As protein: CASSSGTGNQPQHF.

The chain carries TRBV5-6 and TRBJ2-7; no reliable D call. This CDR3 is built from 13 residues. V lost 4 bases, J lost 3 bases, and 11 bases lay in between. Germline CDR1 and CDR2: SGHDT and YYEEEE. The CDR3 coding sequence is TGTGCCAGCAGCGAACCCCAATTCTACGAGCAGTACTTC. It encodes CASSEPQFYEQYF.

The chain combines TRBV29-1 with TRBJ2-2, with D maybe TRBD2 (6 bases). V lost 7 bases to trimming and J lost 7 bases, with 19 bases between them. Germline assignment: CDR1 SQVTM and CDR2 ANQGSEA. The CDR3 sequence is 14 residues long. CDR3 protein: CSADGGSGVGELFF. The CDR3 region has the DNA TGCAGCGCCGACGGCGGGTCGGGGGTCGGGGAGCTGTTTTTT.

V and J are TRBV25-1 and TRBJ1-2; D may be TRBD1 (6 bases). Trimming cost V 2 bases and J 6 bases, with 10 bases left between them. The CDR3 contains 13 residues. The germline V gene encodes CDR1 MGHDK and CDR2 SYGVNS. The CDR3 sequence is CASSERGGDGYTF. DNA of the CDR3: TGTGCCAGCAGTGAAAGAGGGGGGGATGGCTACACCTTC.

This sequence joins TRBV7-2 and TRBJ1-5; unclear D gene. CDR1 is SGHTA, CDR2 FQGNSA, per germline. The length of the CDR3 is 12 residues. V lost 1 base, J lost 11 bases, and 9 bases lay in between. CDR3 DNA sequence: TGTGCCAGCAGCTTAGATCTGGGAGCCCAGCATTTT. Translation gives CASSLDLGAQHF.

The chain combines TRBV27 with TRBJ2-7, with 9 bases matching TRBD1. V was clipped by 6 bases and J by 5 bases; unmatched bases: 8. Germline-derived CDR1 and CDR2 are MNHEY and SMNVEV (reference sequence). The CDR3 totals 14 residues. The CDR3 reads CASSRQDRGNEQYF. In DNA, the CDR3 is TGTGCCAGCAGCCGGCAGGACAGGGGTAACGAGCAGTACTTC.

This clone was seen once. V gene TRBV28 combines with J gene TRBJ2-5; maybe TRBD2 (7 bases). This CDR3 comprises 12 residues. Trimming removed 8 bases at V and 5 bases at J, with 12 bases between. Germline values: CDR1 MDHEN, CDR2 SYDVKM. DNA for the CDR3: TGTGCCAGCCTACAGGGAGGGGAGACCCAGTACTTC. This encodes CASLQGGETQYF.

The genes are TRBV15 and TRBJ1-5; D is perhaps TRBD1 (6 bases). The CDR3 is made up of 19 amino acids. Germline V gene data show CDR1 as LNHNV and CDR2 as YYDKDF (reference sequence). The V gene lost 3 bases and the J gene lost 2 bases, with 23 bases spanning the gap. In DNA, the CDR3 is TGTGCCACCAGCAGCTGGATCACACAGGGCCCTATGCGCAATCAGCCCCAGCATTTT. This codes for CATSSWITQGPMRNQPQHF.

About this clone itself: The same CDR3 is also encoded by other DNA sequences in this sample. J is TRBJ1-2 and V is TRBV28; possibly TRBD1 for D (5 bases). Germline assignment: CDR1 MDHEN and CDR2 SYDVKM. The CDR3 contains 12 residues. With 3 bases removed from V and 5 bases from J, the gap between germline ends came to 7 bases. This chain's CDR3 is CASSLTDYGYTF. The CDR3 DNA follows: TGTGCCAGCAGTTTGACAGATTATGGCTACACCTTC.

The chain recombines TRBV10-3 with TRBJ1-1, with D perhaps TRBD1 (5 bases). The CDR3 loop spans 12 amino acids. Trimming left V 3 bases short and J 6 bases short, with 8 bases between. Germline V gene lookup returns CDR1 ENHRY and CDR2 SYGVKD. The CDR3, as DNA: TGTGCCATCAGTGACAGGGCCGCTGAAGCTTTCTTT. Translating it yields CAISDRAAEAFF.

This chain's CDR3 is CASSPLTGTGENIQYF. In DNA, the CDR3 is TGTGCCAGCTCACCACTTACCGGGACAGGGGAAAACATTCAGTACTTC. The chain recombines TRBV18 with TRBJ2-4; 10 bases match TRBD1. CDR1 and CDR2 (germline): KGHSH, LQKENI. The trim removed 1 base at V and 5 bases at J, leaving 5 bases unmatched. This CDR3 is 16 amino acids long.

DNA for the CDR3: TGCAGCGTATCGCCAGGGGCCTACGAGCAGTACTTC. It is translated as CSVSPGAYEQYF. The rearrangement uses TRBV29-1 and TRBJ2-7; possible D gene TRBD1, 6 bases. Germline V lookup: CDR1 SQVTM, CDR2 ANQGSEA. CDR3 length equals 12 residues. V was shortened by 6 bases and J by 2 bases, with 11 bases between the two germline ends.

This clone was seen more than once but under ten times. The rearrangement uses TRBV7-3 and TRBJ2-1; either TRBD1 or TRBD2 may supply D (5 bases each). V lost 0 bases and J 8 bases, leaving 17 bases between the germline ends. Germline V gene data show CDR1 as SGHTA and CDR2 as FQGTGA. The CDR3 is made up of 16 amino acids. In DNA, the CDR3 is TGTGCCAGCAGCTTAACAGGGGACCCCCGACGGGATGAGCAGTTCTTC. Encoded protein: CASSLTGDPRRDEQFF.

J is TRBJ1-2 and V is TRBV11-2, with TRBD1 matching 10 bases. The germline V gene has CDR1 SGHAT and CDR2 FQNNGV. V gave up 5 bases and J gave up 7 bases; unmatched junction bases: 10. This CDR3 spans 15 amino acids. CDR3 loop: CASSNGQGGLVGYTF. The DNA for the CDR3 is TGTGCCAGCAGCAATGGACAGGGGGGATTGGTTGGCTACACCTTC.

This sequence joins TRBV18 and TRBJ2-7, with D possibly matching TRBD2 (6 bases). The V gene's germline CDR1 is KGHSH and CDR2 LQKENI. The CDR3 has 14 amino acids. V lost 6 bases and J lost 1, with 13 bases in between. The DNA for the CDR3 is TGTGCCAGCTCGCCGGACTACTCTTCCTACGAGCAGTACTTC. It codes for CASSPDYSSYEQYF.

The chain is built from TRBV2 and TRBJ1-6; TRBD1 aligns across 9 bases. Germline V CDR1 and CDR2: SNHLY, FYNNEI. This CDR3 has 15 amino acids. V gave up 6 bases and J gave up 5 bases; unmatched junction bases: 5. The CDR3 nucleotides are TGTGCCAGCAGACAGGGGGCGACGAATAATTCACCCCTCCACTTT. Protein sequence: CASRQGATNNSPLHF.

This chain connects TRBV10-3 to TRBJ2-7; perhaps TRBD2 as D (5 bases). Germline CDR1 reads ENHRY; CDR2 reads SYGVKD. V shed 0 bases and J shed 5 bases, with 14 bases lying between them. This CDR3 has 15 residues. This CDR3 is CAISESLRAKNEQYF. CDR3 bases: TGTGCCATCAGTGAGTCATTGCGGGCCAAGAACGAGCAGTACTTC.

CDR3 loop: CASSLMGYGYTF. The CDR3 DNA sequence: TGTGCCAGCAGCTTAATGGGCTATGGCTACACCTTC. The V call is TRBV7-2, the J call TRBJ1-2; D unresolved. V was clipped by 2 bases and J by 4 bases, with 5 bases between them. The length of the CDR3 is 12 residues. Germline CDR1 SGHTA, CDR2 FQGNSA.